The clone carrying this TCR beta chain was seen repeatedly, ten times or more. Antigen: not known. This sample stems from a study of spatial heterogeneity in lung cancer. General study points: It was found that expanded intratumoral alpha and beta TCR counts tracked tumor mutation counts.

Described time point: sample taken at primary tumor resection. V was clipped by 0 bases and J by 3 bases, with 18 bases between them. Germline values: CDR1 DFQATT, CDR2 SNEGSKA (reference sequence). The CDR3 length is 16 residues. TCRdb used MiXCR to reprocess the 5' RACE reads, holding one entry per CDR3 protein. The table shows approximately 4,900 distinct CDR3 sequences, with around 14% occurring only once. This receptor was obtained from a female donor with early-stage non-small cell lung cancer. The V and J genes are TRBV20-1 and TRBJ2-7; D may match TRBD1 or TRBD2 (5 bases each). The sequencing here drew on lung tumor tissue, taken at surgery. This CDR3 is CSARDILRDEGYEQYF. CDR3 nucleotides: TGCAGTGCTAGAGATATACTACGGGACGAGGGCTACGAGCAGTACTTC.